This entry lists 19 T cell receptor beta chains sequenced from one sample in a study of blood T cell repertoires in COVID-19. The data were produced by immunoSEQ multiplex PCR, yet TCRdb's version contains in-frame clones alone and is incomplete. There are 200,000 to 250,000 clones in the sample; around nine tenths occur only once, and approximately 3.5% lies in the top ten. Specimen: PBMCs or T cells enriched from blood (not recorded which). The receptors were gathered from a woman aged 25 to 45 who had been exposed to COVID-19.

The CDR3 DNA reads as TGTGCCAGCAGCCATCGTAGGGGGAGTGGATCCGAGCAGTACTTC. As protein: CASSHRRGSGSEQYF. The genes are TRBV14 and TRBJ2-7, with D possibly matching TRBD1 (6 bases). Germline V CDR1 and CDR2: SGHDN, FVKESK. The V end lost 3 bases, the J end lost 6 bases, and 18 bases lay between the germline ends. The CDR3 totals 15 residues.

J is TRBJ1-2 and V is TRBV5-1; unclear D gene. The CDR3 has 15 residues. CDR1 is SGHRS, CDR2 YFSETQ, per germline. V lost 0 bases and J lost 6, with 15 bases in between. The chain's CDR3 is CASSLDTGFSDGYTF. CDR3 DNA sequence: TGCGCCAGCAGCTTGGATACCGGGTTCAGCGATGGCTACACCTTC.

In DNA, the CDR3 is TGTGCCAGCAGCCCCCAGGGTTCCCTCTCCTACGAGCAGTACTTC. This codes for CASSPQGSLSYEQYF. The rearrangement links TRBV9 to TRBJ2-7; D might be TRBD1 (5 bases). The germline V gene has CDR1 SGDLS and CDR2 YYNGEE. The CDR3 length is 15 residues. Trimming pared 4 bases from V and 0 bases from J, leaving 14 bases between.

The genes are TRBV2 and TRBJ1-6, with 7 nucleotides matching TRBD1. After removal of 6 bases from V and 7 bases from J, the junction contained 12 bases not matched to a gene. This CDR3 is built from 16 residues. CDR1 is SNHLY, CDR2 FYNNEI, per germline. The CDR3 reads CASRETGARQNSPLHF. The DNA of the CDR3 is TGTGCCAGCAGGGAAACAGGGGCCAGACAAAATTCACCCCTCCACTTT. Supplemented by reference TRBV2 and TRBJ1-6, the full variable domain reads EPEVTQTPSHQVTQMGQEVILRCVPISNHLYFYWYRQILGQKVEFLVSFYNNEISEKSEIFDDQFSVERPDGSNFTLKIRSTKLEDSAMYFCASRETGARQNSPLHFGNGTRLTVT.

As regards this clone: Other DNA sequences within the sample encode an identical CDR3. The chain recombines TRBV6-5 with TRBJ2-5; 7 bases line up with TRBD1. Germline CDR1 MNHEY, CDR2 SVGAGI. V gave up 5 bases and J gave up 2 bases; unmatched junction bases: 2. The CDR3 spans 13 residues. The CDR3 spells CASSPGQQETQYF. In nucleotides, the CDR3 is TGTGCCAGCAGTCCGGGACAGCAAGAGACCCAGTACTTC.

The rearrangement links TRBV14 to TRBJ2-3; 8 bases fit TRBD2. Germline V gene sequence: CDR1 SGHDN, CDR2 FVKESK. CDR3 length: 15 amino acids. J lost 2 bases, V lost 5 bases, and 6 bases had no gene match. The CDR3 DNA is TGTGCCAGCAGCGCGGGAGGTATTTTCACAGATACGCAGTATTTT. The encoded protein is CASSAGGIFTDTQYF.

There are a few counts of this clone. The chain carries TRBV9 and TRBJ1-6, with D maybe TRBD1 (5 bases). This CDR3 is 17 amino acids long. Trimming removed 4 bases from V and 8 bases from J, with 22 bases in between. CDR1 and CDR2 from the germline V gene are SGDLS and YYNGEE. CDR3 bases: TGTGCCAGCAGCTCCGCCGGGACTATCCGAGTGGATTCACCCCTCCACTTT. This gives the protein CASSSAGTIRVDSPLHF.

V and J are TRBV5-1 and TRBJ2-6, with D possibly being TRBD2 (5 bases). The CDR3 runs to 16 residues. The germline V gene encodes CDR1 SGHRS and CDR2 YFSETQ. V was trimmed by 1 base and J by 1 base, leaving 9 bases between them. In nucleotides, the CDR3 is TGCGCCAGCAGCTTGTCGAGGGCGTCTGGGGCCAACGTCCTGACTTTC. Translation gives CASSLSRASGANVLTF.

The rearrangement uses TRBV13 and TRBJ2-1; TRBD2 might be the D (5 bases). Per the germline V gene, CDR1 is PRHDT and CDR2 is FYEKMQ (reference sequence). V was pared by 3 bases and J by 4 bases, with 10 bases between. The CDR3 length is 14 residues. CDR3 in DNA: TGTGCCAGCAGCTTCGGTGGGAGATACAATGAGCAGTTCTTC. Its protein is CASSFGGRYNEQFF.

The chain carries TRBV19 and TRBJ2-7, with 10 bases identical to TRBD1. This CDR3 spans 16 amino acids. Germline V gene sequence: CDR1 LNHDA, CDR2 SQIVND (reference sequence). Trimming cost V 3 bases and J 4 bases; bases outside gene matches: 9. CDR3 protein: CASSIGRTGGFYEQYF. CDR3 bases: TGTGCCAGTAGTATCGGGCGGACAGGGGGATTTTACGAGCAGTACTTC.

Here the CDR3 DNA reads TGTGCCAGCAGCTTAGCACTAGCGGGAGTGAGCGGGGAGCTGTTTTTT. As protein: CASSLALAGVSGELFF. V and J are TRBV11-3 and TRBJ2-2, with 11 nucleotides matching TRBD2. CDR1 SGHNT and CDR2 YENEEA come from the germline V gene. This CDR3 contains 16 residues. J was trimmed by 7 bases and V by 1 base; bases with no gene match: 5. The variable domain in full, with the rest retrieved from reference TRBV11-3 and TRBJ2-2, is EAGVVQSPRYKIIEKKQPVAFWCNPISGHNTLYWYLQNLGQGPELLIRYENEEAVDDSQLPKDRFSAERLKGVDSTLKIQPAELGDSAVYLCASSLALAGVSGELFFGEGSRLTVL.

The chain combines TRBV18 with TRBJ2-7; D remains ambiguous. Germline V CDR1 and CDR2: KGHSH, LQKENI. The length of the CDR3 is 12 residues. V was clipped by 0 bases and J by 6 bases, with 6 bases between them. CDR3 DNA sequence: TGTGCCAGCTCACCACCCAGGTTCGAGCAGTACTTC. Encoded protein: CASSPPRFEQYF.

The rearrangement joins TRBV27 to TRBJ2-3; TRBD2 matches at 7 bases. The CDR3 covers 16 residues. V trimming: 3 bases; J trimming: 3 bases; junction bases outside the gene matches: 9. The germline gives CDR1 MNHEY, CDR2 SMNVEV (reference sequence). The CDR3 region is CASSLIGREWTDTQYF. The CDR3 bases are TGTGCCAGCAGTTTGATAGGGAGGGAGTGGACAGATACGCAGTATTTT.

As regards this clone: An end of the junction differs from the germline gene, which may be a read error. This chain joins TRBV5-5 and TRBJ2-3, with D perhaps matching TRBD2 (5 bases). This CDR3 has 14 amino acids. The V gene's germline CDR1 is SGHKS and CDR2 YYEKEE (reference sequence). CDR3 in amino acids: CASSLGSSKDTQYF. CDR3 nucleotides: TGTGCCAGCAGCTTGGGGTCTAGCAAAGATACGCAGTATTTT.

J is TRBJ2-2 and V is TRBV30; D remains unclear. CDR1 GTSNPN and CDR2 SVGIG come from the germline V gene (reference sequence). This CDR3 is 15 amino acids long. The V gene lost 2 bases and the J gene lost 6 bases, with 16 bases spanning the gap. CDR3 sequence (DNA): TGTGCCTGGAGTCTCCAAACCACATTACCCGGGGAGCTGTTTTTT. It codes for CAWSLQTTLPGELFF.

This rearrangement joins TRBV29-1 to TRBJ1-2, with TRBD1 as a possible D gene (6 bases). The V gene lost 4 bases and the J gene lost 2 bases, with 11 bases spanning the gap. The CDR3 runs to 13 residues. Germline loops: CDR1 SQVTM, CDR2 ANQGSEA. In DNA, the CDR3 is TGCAGCGTTGCCCCGGACAGAAACTATGGCTACACCTTC. Amino acids: CSVAPDRNYGYTF. Drawing the rest from reference TRBV29-1 and TRBJ1-2, the complete variable domain is SAVISQKPSRDICQRGTSLTIQCQVDSQVTMMFWYRQQPGQSLTLIATANQGSEATYESGFVIDKFPISRPNLTFSTLTVSNMSPEDSSIYLCSVAPDRNYGYTFGSGTRLTVV.

The chain is built from TRBV27 and TRBJ2-1, with 12 bases matching TRBD1. Germline V CDR1 and CDR2: MNHEY, SMNVEV (reference sequence). The trim removed 5 bases at V and 9 bases at J, leaving 26 bases unmatched. This CDR3 has 21 residues. CDR3 sequence (DNA): TGTGCCAGCAGTCCTCTAACCGGGACAGGGGGCAAGAGCGGGAAGGGCAGTGAGCAGTTCTTC. It encodes CASSPLTGTGGKSGKGSEQFF.

The chain couples TRBV5-4 to TRBJ2-1; tentative D call: TRBD2 (8 bases). CDR1 and CDR2 (germline): SGHNT, YYREEE (reference sequence). This CDR3 comprises 19 residues. The V gene lost 3 bases and the J gene lost 0 bases, with 22 bases spanning the gap. In nucleotides, the CDR3 is TGTGCCAGCAGCTCAGGACTAGCAGGGGGAATAAGCTCCTACAATGAGCAGTTCTTC. As protein: CASSSGLAGGISSYNEQFF. Looking up the rest from reference TRBV5-4 and TRBJ2-1 gives the full variable domain: ETGVTQSPTHLIKTRGQQVTLRCSSQSGHNTVSWYQQALGQGPQFIFQYYREEENGRGNFPPRFSGLQFPNYSSELNVNALELDDSALYLCASSSGLAGGISSYNEQFFGPGTRLTVL.

The chain has TRBV9 and TRBJ2-3, with 11 bases aligning to TRBD2. The junction had 14 bases not matched to a gene; V was cut back by 4 bases and J by 10 bases. Germline V lookup: CDR1 SGDLS, CDR2 YYNGEE. This CDR3 has 16 amino acids. CDR3 amino acids: CASSFRLAGPPRAQYF. CDR3 nucleotides: TGTGCCAGCAGCTTCCGACTAGCGGGGCCCCCCAGGGCGCAGTATTTT.